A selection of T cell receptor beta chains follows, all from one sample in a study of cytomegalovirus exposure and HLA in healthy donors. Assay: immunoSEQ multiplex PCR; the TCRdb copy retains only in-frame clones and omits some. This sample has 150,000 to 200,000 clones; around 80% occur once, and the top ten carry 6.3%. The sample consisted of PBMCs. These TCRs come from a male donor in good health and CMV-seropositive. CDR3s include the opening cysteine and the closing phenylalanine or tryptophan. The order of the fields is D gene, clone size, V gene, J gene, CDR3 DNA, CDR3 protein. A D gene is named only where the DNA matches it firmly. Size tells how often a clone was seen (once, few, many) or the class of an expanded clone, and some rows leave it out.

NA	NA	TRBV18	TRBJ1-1	TGTGCCAGCTCATCCCCTATGAACACTGAAGCTTTCTTT	CASSSPMNTEAFF
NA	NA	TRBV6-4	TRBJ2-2	TGTGCCAGCAGTGACAAGGTTGGGGGGTCCGTCACCGGGGAGCTGTTTTTT	CASSDKVGGSVTGELFF
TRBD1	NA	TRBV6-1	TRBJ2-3	TGTGCCAGCAGTGACCCGGGACAGCGCACAGATACGCAGTATTTT	CASSDPGQRTDTQYF
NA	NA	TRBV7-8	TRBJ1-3	TGTGCCAGCAGCCGCAACAGTGTTGGAAACACCATATATTTT	CASSRNSVGNTIYF
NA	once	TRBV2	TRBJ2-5	TGTGCCAGCGGTAGCGAAGAGACCCAGTACTTC	CASGSEETQYF
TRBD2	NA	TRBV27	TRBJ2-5	TGTGCCAGCAGTTTATCGGGGCGGGGGGGACAAGAGACCCAGTACTTC	CASSLSGRGGQETQYF
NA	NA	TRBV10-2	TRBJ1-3	TGCGCCAGCAGTGACGGAGGACGGAACTCTGGAAACACCATATATTTT	CASSDGGRNSGNTIYF
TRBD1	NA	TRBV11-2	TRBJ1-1	TGTGCCAGCACCGGGACAGGTGAAGCTTTCTTT	CASTGTGEAFF
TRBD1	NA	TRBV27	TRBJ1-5	TGTGCCAGCAGCACGGGACAGAGCGATCAGCCCCAGCATTTT	CASSTGQSDQPQHF
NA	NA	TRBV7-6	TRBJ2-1	TGTGCCAGCAGCCCCGACGGCGGACTGAGCTCCTACAATGAGCAGTTCTTC	CASSPDGGLSSYNEQFF
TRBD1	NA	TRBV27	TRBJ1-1	TGTGCCAGCAGTTTAGGCAGGGGGCGCGGTGAAGCTTTCTTT	CASSLGRGRGEAFF
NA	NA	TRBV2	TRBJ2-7	TGTGCCAGCAGTGATGCGGCCCGCTATGAGCAGTACTTC	CASSDAARYEQYF
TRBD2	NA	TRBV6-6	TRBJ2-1	TGTGCCAGCATGACTAGCGCCTACAATGAGCAGTTCTTC	CASMTSAYNEQFF
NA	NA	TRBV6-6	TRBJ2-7	TGTGCCAGCAGCTTGGGACTTTCCTACGAGCAGTACTTC	CASSLGLSYEQYF
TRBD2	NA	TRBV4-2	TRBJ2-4	TGTGCCAGCAGCCCAATGGGACTAGCGGGAGGATTGGACATTCAGTACTTC	CASSPMGLAGGLDIQYF
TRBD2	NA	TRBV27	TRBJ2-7	TGTGCCAGCAGTAGAGGACTAGCGGGAGTATACGAGCAGTACTTC	CASSRGLAGVYEQYF
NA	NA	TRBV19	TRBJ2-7	TGTGCCAGTAGTATGCAGGGGTCTCCCTACGAGCAGTACTTC	CASSMQGSPYEQYF
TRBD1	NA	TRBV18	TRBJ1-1	TGTGCCAGCTCACCCCAGGGGGGCAACACTGAAGCTTTCTTT	CASSPQGGNTEAFF
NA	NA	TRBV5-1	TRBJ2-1	TGCGCCAGCAGCTTGGCTCACAATGAGCAGTTCTTC	CASSLAHNEQFF
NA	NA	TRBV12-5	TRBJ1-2	TGTGCTAGTGGTTTGTCCGGGTATTATGGCTACACCTTC	CASGLSGYYGYTF
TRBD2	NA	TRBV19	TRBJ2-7	TGTGCCAGTAGTATTAGTGGTGCTAGCGGGAGACACGAGCAGTACTTC	CASSISGASGRHEQYF
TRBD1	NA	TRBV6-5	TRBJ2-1	TGTGCCAGCAGCCGGGACAGGGGGCAGGGTGAGCAGTTCTTC	CASSRDRGQGEQFF
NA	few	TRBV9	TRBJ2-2	TGTGCCAGCAGCGTAGGTTCCACGAACACCGGGGAGCTGTTTTTT	CASSVGSTNTGELFF
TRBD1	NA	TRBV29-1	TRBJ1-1	TGCAGCGGAGGGGACAGGGCGAACACTGAAGCTTTCTTT	CSGGDRANTEAFF
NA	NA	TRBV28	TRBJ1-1	TGTGCCAGCAGTTCGGCAGGGAAGAACACTGAAGCTTTCTTT	CASSSAGKNTEAFF
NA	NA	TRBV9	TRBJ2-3	TGTGCCAGCAGACAGGCGGCTAAAAACACAGATACGCAGTATTTT	CASRQAAKNTDTQYF
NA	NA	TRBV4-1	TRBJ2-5	TGCGCCAGCAGCCAGGGGGAGGGGGGGGGAGAGACCCAGTACTTC	CASSQGEGGGETQYF
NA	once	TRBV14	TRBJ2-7	TGTGCCAGCAGCCCCGGGACTCCCGCCCACGAGCAGTACTTC	CASSPGTPAHEQYF
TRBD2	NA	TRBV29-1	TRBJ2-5	TGCAGCGGAGGGACTAAAGAGACCCAGTACTTC	CSGGTKETQYF
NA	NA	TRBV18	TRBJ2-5	TGTGCCAGCTCAACCGGGGTCCAAGAGACCCAGTACTTC	CASSTGVQETQYF
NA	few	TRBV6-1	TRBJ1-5	TGTGCCAGCAGTGATGGGCCAGGGCGCCTTGGGCCCCAGCATTTT	CASSDGPGRLGPQHF
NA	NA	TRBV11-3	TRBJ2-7	TGTGCCAGCAGCTTAGGACAGGGACTCGAGCAGTACTTC	CASSLGQGLEQYF
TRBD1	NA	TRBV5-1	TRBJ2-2	TGCGCCAGCAGCTCGGACAGGGGGTACGGGGAGCTGTTTTTT	CASSSDRGYGELFF
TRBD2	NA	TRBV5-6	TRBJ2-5	TGTGCCAGCAGCTTGTCGACTAGCGGGAGTGTAGAGACCCAGTACTTC	CASSLSTSGSVETQYF
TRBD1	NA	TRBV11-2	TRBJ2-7	TGTGCCAGCAGCGTTCAGGGACAGAGGACCTACGAGCAGTACTTC	CASSVQGQRTYEQYF
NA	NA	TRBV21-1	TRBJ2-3	TGTGCCAGCAGCAACTCTTCTACGCAGTATTTT	CASSNSSTQYF
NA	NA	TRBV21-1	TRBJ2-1	TGTGCCAGCAGCACCCGCGAGGTTGGCTCCTACAATGAGCAGTTCTTC	CASSTREVGSYNEQFF
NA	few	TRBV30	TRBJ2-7	TGTGCCTGGAGTGTAAACAGGATCGAGGAGCAGTACTTC	CAWSVNRIEEQYF
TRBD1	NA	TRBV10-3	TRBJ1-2	TGTGCCATCAGTCGGACAGGGGAGTACTATGGCTACACCTTC	CAISRTGEYYGYTF
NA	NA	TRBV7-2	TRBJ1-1	TGTGCCAGCAGCTTAGTCAGGGATACTGAAGCTTTCTTT	CASSLVRDTEAFF
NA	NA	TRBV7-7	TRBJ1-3	TGTGCTAGCAGCCCAGGCTACTCTGGAAACACCATATATTTT	CASSPGYSGNTIYF
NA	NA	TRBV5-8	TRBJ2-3	TGTGCCAGCAGCGTCTCCTCCGGGACTGGGTACACAGATACGCAGTATTTT	CASSVSSGTGYTDTQYF